These 31 T cell receptor beta chains share one sample of origin, sequenced in a study of response to subunit inactivated influenza vaccine. TCRdb re-called the RT-PCR reads through MiXCR, storing one row per CDR3 protein. The sample lists more than 150,000 distinct CDR3 sequences, roughly 8.7% occurring once. The starting material was non-naive T cells sorted from PBMCs, obtained on the day of vaccination. These receptors all come from a man aged 50 or older who received an inactivated influenza vaccine.

This clonotype came up a few times. This sequence joins TRBV27 and TRBJ2-1; 7 bases agree with TRBD2. Per germline, CDR1 MNHEY and CDR2 SMNVEV (reference sequence). The V and J ends lost 3 bases and 7 bases, in that order; junction bases with no gene match: 12. The CDR3 length is 16 residues. CDR3 in DNA: TGTGCCAGCAGTTTGCGCCTAGCGGATTTGGGGAATGAGCAGTTCTTC. Its translation is CASSLRLADLGNEQFF.

This clonotype was observed at least ten times. The V and J genes are TRBV7-6 and TRBJ2-7; 7 nucleotides align to TRBD2. With V trimmed by 4 bases and J by 2 bases, 17 bases remained unmatched. Germline V lookup: CDR1 SGHVS, CDR2 FNYEAQ. This CDR3 has 18 amino acids. The CDR3 DNA is TGTGCCAGCAGCTCAGTGACCCGGGACTATGGAATCGCCTACGAGCAGTACTTC. This translates into CASSSVTRDYGIAYEQYF.

This clonotype came up a few times. V usage is TRBV9 and J usage is TRBJ2-1; D not resolved. The V gene lost 0 bases and the J gene lost 4 bases, with 5 bases spanning the gap. This CDR3 has 13 residues. CDR1 SGDLS and CDR2 YYNGEE come from the germline V gene. CDR3 protein: CASSVDYYNEQFF. The CDR3 DNA sequence: TGTGCCAGCAGCGTAGATTATTACAATGAGCAGTTCTTC.

As DNA, the CDR3 is TGTGCCAGCGTCTCGACTAGCGGGGTGAGGGGAGATACGCAGTATTTT. Protein: CASVSTSGVRGDTQYF. This chain uses TRBV28 with TRBJ2-3, with 11 positions matching TRBD2. This CDR3 has 16 amino acids. Looked up from germline, CDR1 is MDHEN and CDR2 is SYDVKM. The J segment lost 5 bases and the V segment lost 8 bases, leaving 12 bases of the junction unmatched.

V is TRBV29-1 and J is TRBJ2-2; unclear D gene. Germline CDR1 and CDR2: SQVTM and ANQGSEA. The CDR3 runs 13 residues. Deletions cut 7 bases from V and 8 bases from J, with 17 bases between. CDR3 residues: CSASPRHRGELFF. The CDR3 nucleotides read TGCAGCGCCAGTCCTAGGCATCGAGGGGAGCTGTTTTTT.

Turning to this clonotype: Being one base from a much bigger clone, this may be a read error. The V and J genes are TRBV5-1 and TRBJ2-5; D is perhaps TRBD1 (6 bases). This CDR3 spans 14 amino acids. Germline assignment: CDR1 SGHRS and CDR2 YFSETQ. The CDR3 spells CTSSLGTNQETQYF. In DNA, the CDR3 is TGCACCAGCAGCCTAGGGACAAATCAAGAGACCCAGTACTTC. The whole variable domain, filled in from reference TRBV5-1 and TRBJ2-5, reads KAGVTQTPRYLIKTRGQQVTLSCSPISGHRSVSWYQQTPGQGLQFLFEYFSETQRNKGNFPGRFSGRQFSNSRSEMNVSTLELGDSALYLCTSSLGTNQETQYFGPGTRLLVL.

This clonotype came up many times. The chain links TRBV7-9 to TRBJ1-1, with D uncertain. CDR3 length: 14 amino acids. CDR1 SEHNR and CDR2 FQNEAQ come from the germline V gene (reference sequence). Trimming removed 3 bases at V and 0 bases at J, with 8 bases between. The CDR3 is CASSFEHLNTEAFF. The CDR3 nucleotides read TGTGCCAGCAGCTTTGAACACTTGAACACTGAAGCTTTCTTT.

This clonotype was counted ten times or more. The chain has TRBV7-2 and TRBJ2-7; a possible D gene is TRBD1 (5 bases). Germline values: CDR1 SGHTA, CDR2 FQGNSA. Trimming shortened V by 5 bases and J by 5 bases, and 13 bases separated the two germline ends. The CDR3 covers 13 residues. CDR3: CASSPDRGHEQYF. For the CDR3, the DNA is TGTGCCAGCAGCCCCGACAGAGGCCACGAGCAGTACTTC.

DNA for the CDR3: TGTGCCAGCAGCCAACATGATTCAGATACGCAGTATTTT. Protein sequence: CASSQHDSDTQYF. The chain combines TRBV3-1 with TRBJ2-3; D is unresolved. V shed 2 bases and J shed 4 bases, with 7 bases lying between them. CDR1 and CDR2 from the germline V gene are LGHDT and YNNKEL (reference sequence). The CDR3 is 13 amino acids.

The chain has TRBV7-2 and TRBJ2-5, with TRBD1 matching 10 bases. Trimming cost V 5 bases and J 3 bases; bases outside gene matches: 6. This CDR3 is built from 15 residues. CDR1 and CDR2 from the germline V gene are SGHTA and FQGNSA. CDR3 nucleotides: TGTGCCAGCAGCGACAGGGGGCTGGGGAAAGAGACCCAGTACTTC. Amino acid sequence: CASSDRGLGKETQYF. The variable domain in full, with the rest retrieved from reference TRBV7-2 and TRBJ2-5, is GAGVSQSPSNKVTEKGKDVELRCDPISGHTALYWYRQSLGQGLEFLIYFQGNSAPDKSGLPSDRFSAERTGGSVSTLTIQRTQQEDSAVYLCASSDRGLGKETQYFGPGTRLLVL.

This clonotype was counted many times. The rearrangement joins TRBV15 to TRBJ2-2; D remains unclear. The CDR3 runs 16 residues. Germline V CDR1 and CDR2: LNHNV, YYDKDF (reference sequence). Trimming shortened V by 4 bases and J by 1 base, and 13 bases separated the two germline ends. This CDR3 reads CATSTQGFWNTGELFF. The CDR3 DNA follows: TGTGCCACCAGCACCCAAGGTTTTTGGAACACCGGGGAGCTGTTTTTT.

This clonotype is medium-sized. The chain joins TRBV5-1 to TRBJ1-4; 8 bases align to TRBD1. The J segment lost 6 bases and the V segment lost 3 bases, leaving 7 bases of the junction unmatched. Germline CDR1 SGHRS, CDR2 YFSETQ. The CDR3 runs 15 residues. The CDR3 nucleotides read TGCGCCAGCAGCTCCCCCGGGACAGGCGATGAAAAACTGTTTTTT. This sequence encodes CASSSPGTGDEKLFF. Using reference TRBV5-1 and TRBJ1-4 for the parts outside the CDR3, the full variable domain is KAGVTQTPRYLIKTRGQQVTLSCSPISGHRSVSWYQQTPGQGLQFLFEYFSETQRNKGNFPGRFSGRQFSNSRSEMNVSTLELGDSALYLCASSSPGTGDEKLFFGSGTQLSVL.

The chain has TRBV5-1 and TRBJ2-7, with TRBD1 identical over 8 bases. The V and J ends lost 0 bases and 2 bases, in that order; junction bases with no gene match: 4. Germline V CDR1 and CDR2: SGHRS, YFSETQ. The CDR3 has 15 residues. The DNA of the CDR3 is TGCGCCAGCAGCTTGGTCGGGACAGGACCCTACGAGCAGTACTTC. Protein sequence: CASSLVGTGPYEQYF.

In its sample, this clonotype was seen a few times. The chain carries TRBV7-9 and TRBJ2-5; the D gene could be TRBD1 or TRBD2 (5 bases each). CDR1 SEHNR and CDR2 FQNEAQ come from the germline V gene (reference sequence). This CDR3 has 13 amino acids. Trimming took off 3 bases at V and 5 bases at J, with 10 bases between the two ends. The CDR3 here is CASSFRGRETQYF. Written as DNA, the CDR3 is TGTGCCAGCAGCTTTAGGGGACGTGAGACCCAGTACTTC. The full variable domain, its missing parts supplied by reference TRBV7-9 and TRBJ2-5, is DTGVSQNPRHKITKRGQNVTFRCDPISEHNRLYWYRQTLGQGPEFLTYFQNEAQLEKSRLLSDRFSAERPKGSFSTLEIQRTEQGDSAMYLCASSFRGRETQYFGPGTRLLVL.

This chain joins TRBV3-1 and TRBJ1-2; D gene unclear. Trimming took off 4 bases at V and 7 bases at J, with 13 bases between the two ends. Germline loops: CDR1 LGHDT, CDR2 YNNKEL (reference sequence). This CDR3 is built from 13 residues. The CDR3 spells CASSPSSTAGYTF. CDR3 DNA sequence: TGTGCCAGCAGCCCGTCGAGTACCGCTGGCTACACCTTC.

This clonotype was observed a handful of times. The J gene is TRBJ2-6, the V gene TRBV5-1, with D hard to call. CDR1 is SGHRS and CDR2 is YFSETQ in the germline V gene. The CDR3 is 15 residues long. Trimming removed 1 base at V and 2 bases at J, with 7 bases between. CDR3 region: CASSLQSPGANVLTF. In DNA, the CDR3 is TGCGCCAGCAGCTTGCAGTCTCCTGGGGCCAACGTCCTGACTTTC.

This clonotype was observed at least ten times. The chain has TRBV4-3 and TRBJ2-3; maybe TRBD2 (6 bases). From germline, CDR1 is LGHNA and CDR2 YSLEER. V was trimmed by 1 base and J by 0 bases, leaving 14 bases between them. CDR3 length: 17 amino acids. DNA for the CDR3: TGCGCCAGCAGCCAAGGGTTTCGCCGGGGGAGCACAGATACGCAGTATTTT. Translated, it gives CASSQGFRRGSTDTQYF.

The chain carries TRBV9 and TRBJ2-1; no clear D gene. This CDR3 has 12 amino acids. Germline V gene sequence: CDR1 SGDLS, CDR2 YYNGEE. V was shortened by 0 bases and J by 8 bases, with 6 bases between the two germline ends. The CDR3 nucleotides are TGTGCCAGCAGCGTAGCGGGCTATGAGCAGTTCTTC. It is translated as CASSVAGYEQFF.

This clonotype was recorded a few times. This sequence joins TRBV9 and TRBJ2-1; D tentatively fits TRBD1 or TRBD2 (6 bases each). The CDR3 loop spans 16 amino acids. Trimming cost V 0 bases and J 4 bases, with 14 bases left between them. Looked up from germline, CDR1 is SGDLS and CDR2 is YYNGEE. For the CDR3, the DNA is TGTGCCAGCAGCGTAGGGGGGCGGGAAACTTACAATGAGCAGTTCTTC. The encoded protein is CASSVGGRETYNEQFF.

This clonotype occurred a few times. The CDR3 sequence: CASSYRTGNTIYF. The CDR3 DNA sequence: TGTGCCAGCAGTTACCGAACTGGAAACACCATATATTTT. This chain uses TRBV6-2 or TRBV6-3 with TRBJ1-3; D is ambiguous. The CDR3 runs to 13 residues. Per germline, CDR1 MNHEY and CDR2 SVGEGT. V lost 2 bases to trimming and J lost 2 bases, with 4 bases between them.

This clonotype was seen many times. The chain joins TRBV6-2 or TRBV6-3 to TRBJ1-1; 7 positions match TRBD1. Germline CDR1 reads MNHEY; CDR2 reads SVGEGT. After removal of 7 bases from V and 5 bases from J, the junction contained 4 bases not matched to a gene. The CDR3 extends over 12 amino acids. The CDR3 region has the DNA TGTGCCAGCAAGGGGGCGATGACTGAAGCTTTCTTT. Its protein product is CASKGAMTEAFF.

This clonotype showed up just a few times. The chain combines TRBV20-1 with TRBJ2-1; 8 bases are a match to TRBD2. The junction had 8 bases not matched to a gene; V was cut back by 7 bases and J by 9 bases. Germline V gene lookup returns CDR1 DFQATT and CDR2 SNEGSKA (reference sequence). The CDR3 is 12 residues long. Here the CDR3 reads CSVAGGIGEQFF. In DNA, the CDR3 is TGCAGTGTTGCGGGGGGTATTGGTGAGCAGTTCTTC.

The chain employs TRBV5-4 and TRBJ2-5; 11 bases align to TRBD2. The CDR3 totals 15 residues. Germline V gene data show CDR1 as SGHNT and CDR2 as YYREEE (reference sequence). The V and J ends lost 3 bases and 5 bases, in that order; junction bases with no gene match: 6. In DNA, the CDR3 is TGTGCCAGCAGCTGGGGACTAGCGGACCTGGAGACCCAGTACTTC. Translating gives CASSWGLADLETQYF.

This clonotype occurred many times. V usage is TRBV5-5 and J usage is TRBJ1-2; possibly TRBD1 for D (6 bases). Per germline, CDR1 SGHKS and CDR2 YYEKEE (reference sequence). The CDR3 totals 14 residues. The V end was cut by 6 bases, the J end by 3 bases, with 15 bases between. CDR3 nucleotide sequence: TGTGCCAGCACCCGACAGGCGTCGCACTATGGCTACACCTTC. This translates into CASTRQASHYGYTF.

The chain employs TRBV10-2 and TRBJ2-5; 7 nucleotides line up with TRBD1. CDR3 length: 13 residues. Germline V gives CDR1 WSHSY, CDR2 SAAADI. V was clipped by 3 bases and J by 3 bases; unmatched bases: 1. The CDR3 DNA follows: TGCGCCAGCAGTGAACAGGGGAAAGAGACCCAGTACTTC. Translation: CASSEQGKETQYF.

Ten or more counts support this clonotype. The genes are TRBV7-2 and TRBJ2-7; D perhaps matches TRBD2 (5 bases). The CDR3 spans 13 residues. Germline loops: CDR1 SGHTA, CDR2 FQGNSA. V lost 0 bases, J lost 5 bases, and 8 bases lay in between. Here the CDR3 reads CASSLARVHEQYF. DNA for the CDR3: TGTGCCAGCAGCTTAGCGAGGGTCCACGAGCAGTACTTC.

This clonotype was observed at least ten times. This CDR3 is CASSQGIGGRATGELFF. The CDR3 coding sequence is TGCGCCAGCAGCCAAGGAATCGGGGGGAGGGCCACCGGGGAGCTGTTTTTT. The gene calls are TRBV4-3 and TRBJ2-2, with 7 bases fitting TRBD2. Germline V gene lookup returns CDR1 LGHNA and CDR2 YSLEER. V was clipped by 1 base and J by 4 bases; unmatched bases: 9. There are 17 residues in the CDR3.

The chain carries TRBV6-1 and TRBJ1-4; D is undetermined. Trimming stripped 3 bases from V and 0 bases from J, with 14 bases between. The V gene's germline CDR1 is MNHNS and CDR2 SASEGT. This CDR3 has 17 amino acids. CDR3 DNA sequence: TGTGCCAGCAGTGATACCCTTGGTGGAGCAACTAATGAAAAACTGTTTTTT. It translates to CASSDTLGGATNEKLFF.

The chain carries TRBV5-5 and TRBJ2-3; 9 bases align to TRBD2. The J segment lost 1 base and the V segment lost 0 bases, leaving 6 bases of the junction unmatched. CDR1 SGHKS and CDR2 YYEKEE come from the germline V gene (reference sequence). This CDR3 spans 17 amino acids. The CDR3 sequence: CASSLAGASGGTDTQYF. In DNA, the CDR3 is TGTGCCAGCAGCTTGGCCGGAGCTAGCGGGGGCACAGATACGCAGTATTTT.

The V and J genes are TRBV2 and TRBJ1-1, with D tentatively TRBD1 (6 bases). CDR3 size: 15 residues. Per germline, CDR1 SNHLY and CDR2 FYNNEI. V was pared by 6 bases and J by 5 bases, with 19 bases between. CDR3 sequence (DNA): TGTGCCAGCAGACAGGGACTCGGAGGTTGGACTGAAGCTTTCTTT. As protein: CASRQGLGGWTEAFF.

The CDR3 region is CASSTGHPCEQYF. CDR3 DNA: TGTGCCAGCAGCACGGGGCACCCCTGCGAGCAGTACTTC. The rearrangement links TRBV5-5 to TRBJ2-7; the D gene could be TRBD1 or TRBD2 (5 bases each). Per the germline V gene, CDR1 is SGHKS and CDR2 is YYEKEE (reference sequence). The CDR3 loop spans 13 amino acids. The germline V and J ends were trimmed by 4 bases and 6 bases, with 14 bases remaining between them.